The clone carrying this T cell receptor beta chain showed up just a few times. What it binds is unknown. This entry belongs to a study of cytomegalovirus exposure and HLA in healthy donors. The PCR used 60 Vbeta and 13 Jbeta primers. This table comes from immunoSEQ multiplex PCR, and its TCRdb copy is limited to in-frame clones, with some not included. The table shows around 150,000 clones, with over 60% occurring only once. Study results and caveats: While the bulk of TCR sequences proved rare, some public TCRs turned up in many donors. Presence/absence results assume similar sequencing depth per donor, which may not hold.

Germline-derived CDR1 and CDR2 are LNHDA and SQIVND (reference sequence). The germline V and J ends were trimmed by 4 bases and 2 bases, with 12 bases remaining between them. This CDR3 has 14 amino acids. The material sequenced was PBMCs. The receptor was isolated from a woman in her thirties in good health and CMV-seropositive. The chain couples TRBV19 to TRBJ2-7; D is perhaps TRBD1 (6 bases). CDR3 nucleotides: TGTGCCAGTAGTAGTAGGGGGACAACCTACGAGCAGTACTTC. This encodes CASSSRGTTYEQYF.